This TCR beta chain was recorded in a study of blood T cell repertoires in COVID-19. Germline V gene lookup returns CDR1 SGHNT and CDR2 YYREEE (reference sequence). The CDR3 is 13 residues long. Unmatched junction bases numbered 5, after V lost 2 bases and J lost 8 bases. Clones were sequenced by immunoSEQ multiplex PCR, and TCRdb holds only the in-frame ones, with some missing. The sample lists under 25,000 clones, 70% to 90% occurring once. What was sequenced was peripheral blood. J is TRBJ1-2 and V is TRBV5-4; 8 bases are a match to TRBD1. The receptor was derived from a human donor with active COVID-19. The donor label of this sample is uncertain. In DNA, the CDR3 is TGTGCCAGCAGCTTTCAGGGGGCTATGGGCTACACCTTC. As protein: CASSFQGAMGYTF.